The clone carrying this T cell receptor beta chain was seen ten or more times. The target antigen is unknown. Lactation, pregnancy, other autoimmune disease or uncontrolled infection excluded patients. Diagnoses rested on clinical symptoms, serum thyroxine and TRAb, thyroid ultrasound and orbital computed tomography. The V and J ends lost 6 bases and 10 bases, in that order; junction bases with no gene match: 8. CDR3 length: 14 residues. Germline V gives CDR1 SNHLY, CDR2 FYNNEI. This sample was taken from a study of T cells in Graves' hyperthyroidism and ophthalmopathy. About the study: Peripheral blood was obtained at initial diagnosis, preceding any treatment. Study outcomes and limitations: Most expanded thyroid clonotypes above 0.001 recurred in blood.

Researchers took RNA transcripts and amplified the TCR beta CDR3 regions from them. Using the HTBI primer set, a first-round RT-PCR was run on the TCR CDR3. MiXCR was run by TCRdb on the multiplex PCR reads, yielding one entry per CDR3 protein. This sample carries 450,000 to 600,000 distinct CDR3 sequences, 12% to 15% of them seen once, and the ten largest clones take about 15%. The source is a woman between 40 and 55 years old with Graves' hyperthyroidism. Input material: blood. V gene TRBV2 combines with J gene TRBJ2-1; 11 bases agree with TRBD2. The CDR3 DNA follows: TGTGCCAGCAGCCCCACTAGCGGGAGAAGCGAGCAGTTCTTC. This sequence encodes CASSPTSGRSEQFF.